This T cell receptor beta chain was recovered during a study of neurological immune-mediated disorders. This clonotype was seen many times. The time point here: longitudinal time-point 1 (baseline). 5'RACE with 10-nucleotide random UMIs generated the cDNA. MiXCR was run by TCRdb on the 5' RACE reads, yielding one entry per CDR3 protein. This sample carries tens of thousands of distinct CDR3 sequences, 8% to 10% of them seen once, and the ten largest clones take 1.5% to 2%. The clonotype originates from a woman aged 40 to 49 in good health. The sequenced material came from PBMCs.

CDR3 sequence (DNA): TGTGCCAGCAGTCCATTTTCCCGGGAGGTATCCTACGAGCAGTACTTC. This gives the protein CASSPFSREVSYEQYF. This chain uses TRBV7-2 with TRBJ2-7; 7 positions match TRBD2. The CDR3 is made up of 16 amino acids. The V and J ends lost 6 bases and 1 base, in that order; junction bases with no gene match: 12. Germline assignment: CDR1 SGHTA and CDR2 FQGNSA.